This TCR beta chain was recovered during a study of post-analysis software for immune sequencing data. V gave up 6 bases and J gave up 5 bases, with 7 bases separating them. This CDR3 has 12 amino acids. The study's findings and limits: In patients, TRBV5-6, TRBV5-1 and TRBV20-1 belonged to five TRBV segments found more frequently than in controls. Normalized Chao1 diversity was significantly reduced in patients versus controls. Clustering by F measure revealed strong co-clustering among samples prepared together in one batch.

Included in the TCR beta cDNA libraries were unique molecular identifiers. Input populations of 1 to 10 million T cells gave rise to approximately 500,000 cDNA molecules. TCRdb redid the calling of the PCR reads with MiXCR, one entry per CDR3 protein. The table has fewer than 900,000 distinct CDR3 sequences, about 43% seen once. In this sample, this clonotype turned up a few times. Its antigen is undetermined. This receptor was obtained from a girl aged 5 to 17 with multiple sclerosis. Material: blood. The J gene is TRBJ2-2, the V gene TRBV12-3 or TRBV12-4; D unclear. CDR3 DNA: TGTGCCAGCAGCCAGTCTACCGGGGAGCTGTTTTTT. Protein product: CASSQSTGELFF.